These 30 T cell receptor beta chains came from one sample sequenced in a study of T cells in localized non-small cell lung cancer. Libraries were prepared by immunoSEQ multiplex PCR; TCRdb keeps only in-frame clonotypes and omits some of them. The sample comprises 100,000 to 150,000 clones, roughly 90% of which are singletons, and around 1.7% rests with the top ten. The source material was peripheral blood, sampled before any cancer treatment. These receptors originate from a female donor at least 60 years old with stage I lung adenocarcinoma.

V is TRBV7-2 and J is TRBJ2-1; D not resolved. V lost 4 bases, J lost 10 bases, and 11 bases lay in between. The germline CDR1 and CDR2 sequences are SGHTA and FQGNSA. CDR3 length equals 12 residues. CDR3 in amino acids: CASSYSRREQFF. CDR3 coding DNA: TGTGCCAGCAGCTACTCACGACGGGAGCAGTTCTTC. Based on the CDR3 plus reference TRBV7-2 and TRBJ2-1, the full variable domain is GAGVSQSPSNKVTEKGKDVELRCDPISGHTALYWYRQSLGQGLEFLIYFQGNSAPDKSGLPSDRFSAERTGGSVSTLTIQRTQQEDSAVYLCASSYSRREQFFGPGTRLTVL.

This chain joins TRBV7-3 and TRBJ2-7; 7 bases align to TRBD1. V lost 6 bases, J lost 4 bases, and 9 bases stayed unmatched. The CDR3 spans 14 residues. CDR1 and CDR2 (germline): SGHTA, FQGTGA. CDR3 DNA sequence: TGTGCCAGCAGTCCGACAGGGAACGGGTACGAGCAGTACTTC. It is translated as CASSPTGNGYEQYF.

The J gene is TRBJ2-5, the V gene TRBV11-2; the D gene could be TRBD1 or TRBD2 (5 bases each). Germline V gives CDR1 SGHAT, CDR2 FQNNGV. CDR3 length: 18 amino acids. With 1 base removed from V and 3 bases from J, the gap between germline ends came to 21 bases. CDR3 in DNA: TGTGCCAGCAGCTTAGGTCAGCGTTCTGGGGGATTTGAAGAGACCCAGTACTTC. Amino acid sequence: CASSLGQRSGGFEETQYF.

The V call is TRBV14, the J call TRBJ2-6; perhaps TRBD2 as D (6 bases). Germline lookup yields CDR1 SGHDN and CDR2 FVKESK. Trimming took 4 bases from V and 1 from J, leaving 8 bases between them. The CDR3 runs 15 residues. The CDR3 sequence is CASSPGGSGANVLTF. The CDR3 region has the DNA TGTGCCAGCAGCCCCGGGGGATCTGGGGCCAACGTCCTGACTTTC. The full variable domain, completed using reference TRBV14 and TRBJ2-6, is EAGVTQFPSHSVIEKGQTVTLRCDPISGHDNLYWYRRVMGKEIKFLLHFVKESKQDESGMPNNRFLAERTGGTYSTLKVQPAELEDSGVYFCASSPGGSGANVLTFGAGSRLTVL.

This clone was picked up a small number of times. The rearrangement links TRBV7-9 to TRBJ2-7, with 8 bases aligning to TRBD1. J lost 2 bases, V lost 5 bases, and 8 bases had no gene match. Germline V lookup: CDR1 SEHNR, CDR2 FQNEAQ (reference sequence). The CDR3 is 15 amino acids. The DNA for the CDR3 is TGTGCCAGCAGCCTACGACAGGGGCCAACCTACGAGCAGTACTTC. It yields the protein CASSLRQGPTYEQYF.

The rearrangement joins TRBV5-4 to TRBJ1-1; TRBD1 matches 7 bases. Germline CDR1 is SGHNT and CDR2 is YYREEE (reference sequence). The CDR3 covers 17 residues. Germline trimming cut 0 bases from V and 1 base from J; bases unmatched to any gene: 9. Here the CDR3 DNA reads TGTGCCAGCAGCTTGGGCCAGGGGGACGTGGGGAACACTGAAGCTTTCTTT. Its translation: CASSLGQGDVGNTEAFF. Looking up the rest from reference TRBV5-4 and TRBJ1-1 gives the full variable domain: ETGVTQSPTHLIKTRGQQVTLRCSSQSGHNTVSWYQQALGQGPQFIFQYYREEENGRGNFPPRFSGLQFPNYSSELNVNALELDDSALYLCASSLGQGDVGNTEAFFGQGTRLTVV.

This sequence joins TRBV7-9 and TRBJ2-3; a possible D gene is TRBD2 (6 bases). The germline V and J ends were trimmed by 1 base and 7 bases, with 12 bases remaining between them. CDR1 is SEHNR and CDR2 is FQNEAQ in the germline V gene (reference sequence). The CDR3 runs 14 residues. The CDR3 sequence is CASSLVAGIYTQYF. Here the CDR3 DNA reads TGTGCCAGCAGCTTAGTGGCGGGAATCTATACGCAGTATTTT.

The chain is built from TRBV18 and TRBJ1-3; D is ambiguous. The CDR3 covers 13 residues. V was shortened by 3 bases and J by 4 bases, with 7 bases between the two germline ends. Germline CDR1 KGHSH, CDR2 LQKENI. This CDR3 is CASSPATGNTIYF. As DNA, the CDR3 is TGTGCCAGCTCACCGGCGACCGGAAACACCATATATTTT. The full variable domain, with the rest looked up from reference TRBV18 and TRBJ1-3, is NAGVMQNPRHLVRRRGQEARLRCSPMKGHSHVYWYRQLPEEGLKFMVYLQKENIIDESGMPKERFSAEFPKEGPSILRIQQVVRGDSAAYFCASSPATGNTIYFGEGSWLTVV.

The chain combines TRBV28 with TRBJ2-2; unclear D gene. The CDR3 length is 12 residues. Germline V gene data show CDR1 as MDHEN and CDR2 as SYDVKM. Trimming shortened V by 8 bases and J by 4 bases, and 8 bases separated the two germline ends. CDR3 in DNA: TGTGCCAGCGAACGGAGCACCGGGGAGCTGTTTTTT. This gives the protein CASERSTGELFF.

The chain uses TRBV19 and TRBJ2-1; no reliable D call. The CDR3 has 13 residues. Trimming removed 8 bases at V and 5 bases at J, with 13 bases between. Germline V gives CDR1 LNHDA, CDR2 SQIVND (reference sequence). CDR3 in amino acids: CASEGRRDNEQFF. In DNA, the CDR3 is TGTGCCAGTGAAGGGCGCCGAGACAATGAGCAGTTCTTC.

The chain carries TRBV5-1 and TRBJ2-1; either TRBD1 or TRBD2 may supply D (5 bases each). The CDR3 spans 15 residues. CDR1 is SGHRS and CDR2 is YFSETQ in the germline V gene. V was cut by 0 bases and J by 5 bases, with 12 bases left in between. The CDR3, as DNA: TGCGCCAGCAGCTTGGCCTGGGGGAGCAACAATGAGCAGTTCTTC. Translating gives CASSLAWGSNNEQFF.

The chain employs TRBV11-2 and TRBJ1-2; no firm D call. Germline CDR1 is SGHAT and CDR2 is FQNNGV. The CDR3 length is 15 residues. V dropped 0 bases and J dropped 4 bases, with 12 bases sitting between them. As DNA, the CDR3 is TGTGCCAGCAGCTTAGAAAGTGGGCGCAGCTATGGCTACACCTTC. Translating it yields CASSLESGRSYGYTF.

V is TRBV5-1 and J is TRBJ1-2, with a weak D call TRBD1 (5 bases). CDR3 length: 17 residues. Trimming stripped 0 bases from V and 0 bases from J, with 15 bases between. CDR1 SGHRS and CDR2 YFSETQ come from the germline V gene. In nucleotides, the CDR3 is TGCGCCAGCAGCTTGGTTGGGACCTCGCCCACTAACTATGGCTACACCTTC. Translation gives CASSLVGTSPTNYGYTF.

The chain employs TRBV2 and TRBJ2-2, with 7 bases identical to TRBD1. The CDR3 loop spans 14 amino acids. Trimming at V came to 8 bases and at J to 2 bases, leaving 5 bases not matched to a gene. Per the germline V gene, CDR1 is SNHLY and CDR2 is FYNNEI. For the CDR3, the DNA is TGTGCCAGCTCTGGACAGGCCAACACCGGGGAGCTGTTTTTT. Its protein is CASSGQANTGELFF.

CDR3 coding DNA: TGTGCCAGCTCACTACTATTCCGACAGGGAAACACCGGGGAGCTGTTTTTT. Translation: CASSLLFRQGNTGELFF. This chain uses TRBV18 with TRBJ2-2, with 7 bases lining up with TRBD1. Germline trimming cut 4 bases from V and 2 bases from J; bases unmatched to any gene: 10. Germline V gene lookup returns CDR1 KGHSH and CDR2 LQKENI. The CDR3 is 17 residues long. Full variable domain (missing parts from reference TRBV18 and TRBJ2-2): NAGVMQNPRHLVRRRGQEARLRCSPMKGHSHVYWYRQLPEEGLKFMVYLQKENIIDESGMPKERFSAEFPKEGPSILRIQQVVRGDSAAYFCASSLLFRQGNTGELFFGEGSRLTVL.

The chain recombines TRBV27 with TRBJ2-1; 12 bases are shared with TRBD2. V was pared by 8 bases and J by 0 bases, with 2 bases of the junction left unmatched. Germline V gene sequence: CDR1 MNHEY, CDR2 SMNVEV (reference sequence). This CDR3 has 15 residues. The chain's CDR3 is CASGLAGSSYNEQFF. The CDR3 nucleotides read TGTGCCAGCGGACTAGCGGGGAGCTCCTACAATGAGCAGTTCTTC.

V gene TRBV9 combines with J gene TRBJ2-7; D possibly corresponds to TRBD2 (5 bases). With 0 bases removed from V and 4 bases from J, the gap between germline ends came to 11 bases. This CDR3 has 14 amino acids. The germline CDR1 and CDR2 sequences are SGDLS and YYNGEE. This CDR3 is CASSVGLSGYEQYF. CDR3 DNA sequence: TGTGCCAGCAGCGTAGGACTATCGGGTTACGAGCAGTACTTC. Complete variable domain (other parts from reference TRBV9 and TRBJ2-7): DSGVTQTPKHLITATGQRVTLRCSPRSGDLSVYWYQQSLDQGLQFLIQYYNGEERAKGNILERFSAQQFPDLHSELNLSSLELGDSALYFCASSVGLSGYEQYFGPGTRLTVT.

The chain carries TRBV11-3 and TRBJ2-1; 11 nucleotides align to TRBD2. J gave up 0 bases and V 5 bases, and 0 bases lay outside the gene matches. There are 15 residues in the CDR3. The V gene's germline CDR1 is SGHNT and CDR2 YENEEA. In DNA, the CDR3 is TGTGCCAGCAGCGGACTAGCGGGCTCCTACAATGAGCAGTTCTTC. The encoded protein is CASSGLAGSYNEQFF.

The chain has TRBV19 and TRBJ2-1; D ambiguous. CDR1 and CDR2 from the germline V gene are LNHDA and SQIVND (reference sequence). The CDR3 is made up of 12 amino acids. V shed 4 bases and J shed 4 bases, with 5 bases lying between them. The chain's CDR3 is CASSTTYNEQFF. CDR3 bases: TGTGCCAGTAGTACTACATACAATGAGCAGTTCTTC. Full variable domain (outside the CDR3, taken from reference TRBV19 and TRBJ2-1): DGGITQSPKYLFRKEGQNVTLSCEQNLNHDAMYWYRQDPGQGLRLIYYSQIVNDFQKGDIAEGYSVSREKKESFPLTVTSAQKNPTAFYLCASSTTYNEQFFGPGTRLTVL.

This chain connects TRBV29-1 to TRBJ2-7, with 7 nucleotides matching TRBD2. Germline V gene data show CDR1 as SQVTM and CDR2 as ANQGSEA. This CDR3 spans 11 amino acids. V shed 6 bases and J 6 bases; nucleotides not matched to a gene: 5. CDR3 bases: TGCAGCGTGGAGCGGGACTCCGAGCAGTACTTC. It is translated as CSVERDSEQYF.

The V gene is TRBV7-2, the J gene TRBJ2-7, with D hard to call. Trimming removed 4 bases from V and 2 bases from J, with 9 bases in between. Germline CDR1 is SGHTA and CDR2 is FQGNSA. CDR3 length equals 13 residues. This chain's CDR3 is CASSSVPAYEQYF. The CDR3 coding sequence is TGTGCCAGCAGCTCGGTACCGGCCTACGAGCAGTACTTC.

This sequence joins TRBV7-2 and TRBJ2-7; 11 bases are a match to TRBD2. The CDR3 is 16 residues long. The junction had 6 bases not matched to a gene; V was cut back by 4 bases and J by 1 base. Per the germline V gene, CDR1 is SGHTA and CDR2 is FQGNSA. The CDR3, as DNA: TGTGCCAGCAGCTCGCTCCTAGCGGGAGGTTCCTACGAGCAGTACTTC. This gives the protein CASSSLLAGGSYEQYF.

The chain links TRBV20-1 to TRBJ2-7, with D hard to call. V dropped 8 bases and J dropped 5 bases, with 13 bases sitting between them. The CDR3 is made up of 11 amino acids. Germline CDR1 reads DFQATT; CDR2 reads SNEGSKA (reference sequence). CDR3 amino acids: CSLDSLDEQYF. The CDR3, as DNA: TGCAGTCTAGACTCTCTGGACGAGCAGTACTTC.

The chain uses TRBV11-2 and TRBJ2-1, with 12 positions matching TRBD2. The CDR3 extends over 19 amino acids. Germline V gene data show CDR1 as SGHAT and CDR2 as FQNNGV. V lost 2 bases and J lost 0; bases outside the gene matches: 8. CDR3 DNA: TGTGCCAGCAGCTTATTTCGACTAGCGGGAGCCAACTCCTACAATGAGCAGTTCTTC. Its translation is CASSLFRLAGANSYNEQFF.

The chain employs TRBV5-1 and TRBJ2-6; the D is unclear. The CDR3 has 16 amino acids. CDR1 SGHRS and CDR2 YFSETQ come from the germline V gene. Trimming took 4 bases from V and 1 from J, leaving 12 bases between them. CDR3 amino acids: CASSPVPGSGANVLTF. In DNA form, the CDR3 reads TGCGCCAGCAGCCCGGTCCCGGGTTCTGGGGCCAACGTCCTGACTTTC.

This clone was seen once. Here the CDR3 reads CAWSYTGPNSPLHF. CDR3 sequence (DNA): TGTGCCTGGAGTTACACAGGGCCTAATTCACCCCTCCACTTT. The rearrangement joins TRBV30 to TRBJ1-6; D may be TRBD1 (6 bases). V lost 2 bases, J lost 6 bases, and 11 bases lay in between. CDR3 length equals 14 residues. Germline V gives CDR1 GTSNPN, CDR2 SVGIG (reference sequence).

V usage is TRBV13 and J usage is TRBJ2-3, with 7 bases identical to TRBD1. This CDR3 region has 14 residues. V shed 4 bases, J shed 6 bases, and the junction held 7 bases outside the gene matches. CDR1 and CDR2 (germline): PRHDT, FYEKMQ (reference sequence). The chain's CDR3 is CASSSYTGVDTQYF. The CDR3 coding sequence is TGTGCCAGCAGCTCCTATACAGGGGTCGATACGCAGTATTTT.

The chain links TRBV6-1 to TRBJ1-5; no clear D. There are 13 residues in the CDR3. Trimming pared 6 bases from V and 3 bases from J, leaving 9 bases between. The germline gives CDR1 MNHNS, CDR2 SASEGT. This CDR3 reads CASRTVDNQPQHF. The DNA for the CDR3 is TGTGCCAGCAGAACGGTGGACAATCAGCCCCAGCATTTT.

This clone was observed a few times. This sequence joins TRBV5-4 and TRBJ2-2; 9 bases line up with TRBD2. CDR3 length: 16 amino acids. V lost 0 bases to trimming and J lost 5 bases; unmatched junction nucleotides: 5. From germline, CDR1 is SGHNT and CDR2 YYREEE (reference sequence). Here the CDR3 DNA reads TGTGCCAGCAGCTTGGCTGGTCTAGCGGGAACCGGGGAGCTGTTTTTT. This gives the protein CASSLAGLAGTGELFF.

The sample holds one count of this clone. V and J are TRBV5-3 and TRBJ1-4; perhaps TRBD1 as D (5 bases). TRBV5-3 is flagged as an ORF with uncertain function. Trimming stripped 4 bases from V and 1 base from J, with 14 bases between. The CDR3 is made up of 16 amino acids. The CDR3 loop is CARSGGSRVTNEKLFF. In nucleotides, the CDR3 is TGTGCCAGAAGCGGAGGCAGCAGGGTAACTAATGAAAAACTGTTTTTT.